The following is a T cell receptor (beta chain) sequence with its context. No cognate antigen has been identified for it. No clone much larger than this one lies a single base away; base qualities are absent. Within the sample, other DNA sequences also encode this same CDR3. The immunoSEQ Assay, a bias-controlled multiplex PCR, was used to amplify TCRbeta CDR3 regions from genomic DNA. The paper's processing steps were these. The number of nucleated cells in each sample was estimated from the amplification of reference gene primers within the assay. To quantify the absolute abundance of each unique TCRbeta CDR3 rearrangement, sequence reads were collapsed and filtered. Productive Simpson clonality was computed per sample as the square root of Simpson's diversity index over productive rearrangements. TCRdb provides this immuneACCESS table in a form limited to in-frame rearrangements. Some clones are lacking; in checked studies, under half of them reflect an unresolved V gene, and why the rest are absent is not known. V and J calls and clone size are those listed in that table; D and trimming were worked out from the DNA. The table for this sample lists about 170,000 clones; approximately 80% of them were counted only once. 6.5% to 9.5% of the sample is taken by the ten largest.

This record comes from a study of blood T cell repertoires in COVID-19 (dated by TCRdb to about 2020). Regarding the research as a whole: The collaborator samples originated in the United States, Italy and Spain and spanned the acute and convalescent phases of COVID-19. The material from the prospective study consisted of cDNA or gDNA derived from T cells, B-cell-depleted T cells, or PBMCs. Deeply sampled blood TCRbeta repertoires from subjects exposed to, actively infected with, or recovered from COVID-19 were included in the dataset. A freely available public database, intended as a resource for researchers studying the immune response to SARS-CoV-2, is where the repertoires were released. The samples were drawn from the first 160 participants of the ongoing ImmuneRACE study and from more than 1,000 subjects provided by 6 global collaborators. Nearly every sample came with metadata listing a de-identified subject ID, COVID-19 status, age in years and sex. HLA class I and class II types, where available, came from metadata supplied by the sample provider rather than from assay-based typing. Here is what the overall study found, with its caveats: Clinical and demographic metadata were provided uncurated, with the amount varying by source and participant.

In Seattle, one collaborating source enrolled patients while the infection was active and tracked those patients longitudinally over the course of disease. The collaborating institutions used their own protocols to collect whole blood in K2EDTA tubes. Collaborator samples were shipped for TCRbeta analysis as frozen whole blood, isolated PBMCs, or DNA extracted from either sample type. CDR1 and CDR2 are read off the germline V gene as SGHRS and YFSETQ. The CDR3 goes from the cysteine to the phenylalanine over 15 residues. Just the 45-base CDR3 DNA is kept, in frame starting at base 1. Ends trimmed: V by 3 bases, J by 2 bases; bases unmatched to a gene: 2.

This receptor chain uses TRBV5-1 and TRBJ2-2; 9 nucleotides in the junction match TRBD1. The receptor was derived from an elderly woman with COVID-19, enrolled during active disease. Material: peripheral blood. The CDR3 region has the sequence CASSWGQGNTGELFF. The DNA reads TGCGCCAGCAGCTGGGGACAGGGAAACACCGGGGAGCTGTTTTTT.